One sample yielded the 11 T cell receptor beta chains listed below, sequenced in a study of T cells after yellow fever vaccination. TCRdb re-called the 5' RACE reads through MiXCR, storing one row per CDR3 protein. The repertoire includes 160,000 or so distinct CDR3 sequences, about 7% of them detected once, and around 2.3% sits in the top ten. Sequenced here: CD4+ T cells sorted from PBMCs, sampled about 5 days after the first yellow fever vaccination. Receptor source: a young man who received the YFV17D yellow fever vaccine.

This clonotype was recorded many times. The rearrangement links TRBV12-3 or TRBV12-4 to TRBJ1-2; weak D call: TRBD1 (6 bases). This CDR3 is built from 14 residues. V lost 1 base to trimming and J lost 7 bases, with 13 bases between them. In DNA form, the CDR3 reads TGTGCCAGCAGTTTAGGGACAGCCGTTCTTGGCTACACCTTC. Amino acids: CASSLGTAVLGYTF.

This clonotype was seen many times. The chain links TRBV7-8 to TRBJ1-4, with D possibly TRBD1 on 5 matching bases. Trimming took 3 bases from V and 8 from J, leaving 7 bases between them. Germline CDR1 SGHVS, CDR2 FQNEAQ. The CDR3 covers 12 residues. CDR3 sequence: CASSFYREKLFF. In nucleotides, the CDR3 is TGTGCCAGCAGCTTTTACAGGGAAAAACTGTTTTTT.

CDR3 in DNA: TGCGCCAGCAGCAGACGACAGGGGGGTATCTTAGTCACTGAAGCTTTCTTT. Its translation is CASSRRQGGILVTEAFF. The chain employs TRBV5-1 and TRBJ1-1; 9 positions match TRBD1. With V trimmed by 4 bases and J by 4 bases, 14 bases remained unmatched. The CDR3 has 17 amino acids. In germline, CDR1 is SGHRS, CDR2 YFSETQ.

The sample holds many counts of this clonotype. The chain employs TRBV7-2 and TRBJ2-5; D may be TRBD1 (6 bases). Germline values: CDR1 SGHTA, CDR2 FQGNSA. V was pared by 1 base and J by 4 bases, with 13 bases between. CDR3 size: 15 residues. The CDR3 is CASSLGTGWRETQYF. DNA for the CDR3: TGTGCCAGCAGCTTAGGAACAGGGTGGCGAGAGACCCAGTACTTC.

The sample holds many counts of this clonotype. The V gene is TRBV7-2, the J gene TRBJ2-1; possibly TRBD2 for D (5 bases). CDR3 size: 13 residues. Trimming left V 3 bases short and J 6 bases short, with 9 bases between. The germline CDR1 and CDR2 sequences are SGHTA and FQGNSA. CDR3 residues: CASSFSGSNEQFF. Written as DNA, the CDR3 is TGTGCCAGCAGCTTCTCTGGGAGCAATGAGCAGTTCTTC.

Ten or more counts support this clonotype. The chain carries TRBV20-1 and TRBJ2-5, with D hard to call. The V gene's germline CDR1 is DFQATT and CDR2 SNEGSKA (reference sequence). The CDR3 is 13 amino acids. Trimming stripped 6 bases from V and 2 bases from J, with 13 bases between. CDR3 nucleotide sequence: TGCAGTGCCGATGAGACCAAGCAAGAGACCCAGTACTTC. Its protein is CSADETKQETQYF.

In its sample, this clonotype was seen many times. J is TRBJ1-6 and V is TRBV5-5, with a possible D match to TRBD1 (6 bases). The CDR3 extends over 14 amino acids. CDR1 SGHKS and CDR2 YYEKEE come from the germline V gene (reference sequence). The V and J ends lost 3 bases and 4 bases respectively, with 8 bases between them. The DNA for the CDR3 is TGTGCCAGCAGCTCCGGACAGTATAATTCACCCCTCCACTTT. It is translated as CASSSGQYNSPLHF.

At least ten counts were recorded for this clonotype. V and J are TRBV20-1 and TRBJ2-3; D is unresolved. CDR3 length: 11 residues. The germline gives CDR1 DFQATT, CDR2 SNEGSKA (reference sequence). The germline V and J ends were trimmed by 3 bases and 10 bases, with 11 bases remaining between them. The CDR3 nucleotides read TGCAGTGCTAGGGGGAATCGCGCGCAGTATTTT. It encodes CSARGNRAQYF.

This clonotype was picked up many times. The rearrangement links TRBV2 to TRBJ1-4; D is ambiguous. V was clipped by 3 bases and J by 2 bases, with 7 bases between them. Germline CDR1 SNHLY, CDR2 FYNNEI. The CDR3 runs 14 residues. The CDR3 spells CASSELQTNEKLFF. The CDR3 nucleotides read TGTGCCAGCAGTGAGCTACAGACTAATGAAAAACTGTTTTTT. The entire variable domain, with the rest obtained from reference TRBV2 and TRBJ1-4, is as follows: EPEVTQTPSHQVTQMGQEVILRCVPISNHLYFYWYRQILGQKVEFLVSFYNNEISEKSEIFDDQFSVERPDGSNFTLKIRSTKLEDSAMYFCASSELQTNEKLFFGSGTQLSVL.

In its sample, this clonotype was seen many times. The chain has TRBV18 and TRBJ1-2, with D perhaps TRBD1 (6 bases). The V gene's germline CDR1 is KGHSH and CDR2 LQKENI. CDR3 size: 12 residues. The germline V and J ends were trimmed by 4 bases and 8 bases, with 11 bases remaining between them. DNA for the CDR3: TGTGCCAGCTCACTTCAGGGGCACGGCTACACCTTC. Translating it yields CASSLQGHGYTF.

CDR3: CASGDGLGETQYF. The CDR3 DNA follows: TGCGCCAGCGGGGATGGGTTAGGAGAGACCCAGTACTTC. The chain couples TRBV5-1 to TRBJ2-5; D not certain. Germline CDR1 is SGHRS and CDR2 is YFSETQ. This CDR3 comprises 13 residues. V was cut by 7 bases and J by 4 bases, with 14 bases left in between.